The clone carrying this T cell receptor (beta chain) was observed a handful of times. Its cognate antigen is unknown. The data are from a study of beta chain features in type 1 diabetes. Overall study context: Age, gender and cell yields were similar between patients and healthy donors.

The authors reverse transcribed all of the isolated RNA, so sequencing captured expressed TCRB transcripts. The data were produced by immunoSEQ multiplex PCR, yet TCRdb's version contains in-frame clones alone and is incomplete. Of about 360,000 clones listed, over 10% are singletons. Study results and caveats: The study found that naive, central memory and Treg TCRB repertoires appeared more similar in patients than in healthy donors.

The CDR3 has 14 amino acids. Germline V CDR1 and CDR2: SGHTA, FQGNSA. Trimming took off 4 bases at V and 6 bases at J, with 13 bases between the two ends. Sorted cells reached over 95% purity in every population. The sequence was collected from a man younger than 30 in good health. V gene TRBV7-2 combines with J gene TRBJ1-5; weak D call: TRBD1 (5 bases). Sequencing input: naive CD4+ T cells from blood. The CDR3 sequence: CASSSAGGSQPQHF. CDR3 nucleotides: TGTGCCAGCAGCTCTGCCGGGGGGAGTCAGCCCCAGCATTTT.